The 26 T cell receptor beta chains below were found in one sample sequenced in a study of cytomegalovirus exposure and HLA in healthy donors. PCR primers comprised 60 Vbeta and 13 Jbeta primers. The data were produced by immunoSEQ multiplex PCR, yet TCRdb's version contains in-frame clones alone and is incomplete. The table shows 85,000 to 130,000 clones, with roughly 82% occurring only once. The source material was PBMCs. The receptors were sampled from a man aged 45-65 years in good health and CMV-seronegative.

V gene TRBV10-1 combines with J gene TRBJ2-3; D gene unclear. V lost 11 bases to trimming and J lost 4 bases, with 19 bases between them. Germline loops: CDR1 WNHNN, CDR2 SYGVQD (reference sequence). The CDR3 extends over 14 amino acids. CDR3 DNA: TGCGCCTCCGGTATGGGCTTGGGCGCAGATACGCAGTATTTT. It translates to CASGMGLGADTQYF.

V and J are TRBV27 and TRBJ1-1; no reliable D call. The CDR3 spans 15 residues. The V gene lost 0 bases and the J gene lost 1 base, with 9 bases spanning the gap. The V gene's germline CDR1 is MNHEY and CDR2 SMNVEV (reference sequence). The CDR3 region has the DNA TGTGCCAGCAGTTTATCCCCACATGGGAACACTGAAGCTTTCTTT. Translation gives CASSLSPHGNTEAFF.

The V gene is TRBV30, the J gene TRBJ1-5, with 10 bases lining up with TRBD1. The CDR3 totals 18 residues. CDR1 is GTSNPN, CDR2 SVGIG, per germline (reference sequence). Trimming at V came to 3 bases and at J to 1 base, leaving 12 bases not matched to a gene. The CDR3, as DNA: TGTGCCTGGAGCGGGGGCGGACAGGGGGTTACGAGCAATCAGCCCCAGCATTTT. It codes for CAWSGGGQGVTSNQPQHF.

This chain connects TRBV7-3 to TRBJ1-1, with D possibly matching TRBD1 (5 bases). The CDR3 is 14 residues long. Trimming left V 0 bases short and J 1 base short, with 6 bases between. CDR1 and CDR2 (germline): SGHTA, FQGTGA. In DNA form, the CDR3 reads TGTGCCAGCAGCTTAACGACAGAGAACACTGAAGCTTTCTTT. Its protein product is CASSLTTENTEAFF.

This clone was detected only a few times. V and J are TRBV5-1 and TRBJ1-1; D ambiguous. V lost 0 bases, J lost 4 bases, and 10 bases lay in between. Germline V gene data show CDR1 as SGHRS and CDR2 as YFSETQ. The CDR3 runs to 14 residues. The CDR3 DNA sequence: TGCGCCAGCAGCTTGGATGGTCGCGGCACTGAAGCTTTCTTT. Amino acid sequence: CASSLDGRGTEAFF.

The chain uses TRBV15 and TRBJ1-2; no reliable D call. This CDR3 has 12 amino acids. V was pared by 5 bases and J by 7 bases, with 11 bases between. The V gene's germline CDR1 is LNHNV and CDR2 YYDKDF (reference sequence). CDR3 DNA: TGTGCCACCAGCCGTCGTACGGGTGGCTACACCTTC. Its protein is CATSRRTGGYTF. The full variable domain, rest sourced from reference TRBV15 and TRBJ1-2, is DAMVIQNPRYQVTQFGKPVTLSCSQTLNHNVMYWYQQKSSQAPKLLFHYYDKDFNNEADTPDNFQSRRPNTSFCFLDIRSPGLGDTAMYLCATSRRTGGYTFGSGTRLTVV.

The rearrangement uses TRBV7-9 and TRBJ1-1; D gene uncertain. The CDR3 is 14 residues long. V dropped 1 base and J dropped 3 bases, with 9 bases sitting between them. CDR1 is SEHNR and CDR2 is FQNEAQ in the germline V gene (reference sequence). The CDR3, as DNA: TGTGCCAGCAGCTTAGAGAATGCGGACACTGAAGCTTTCTTT. Protein: CASSLENADTEAFF.

The chain has TRBV18 and TRBJ1-1, with D unresolved. The V gene lost 1 base and the J gene lost 5 bases, with 23 bases spanning the gap. The CDR3 has 18 residues. From germline, CDR1 is KGHSH and CDR2 LQKENI. For the CDR3, the DNA is TGTGCCAGCTCACCACTCCCCGAGCATAGAGGAATGGCTACTGAAGCTTTCTTT. It yields the protein CASSPLPEHRGMATEAFF.

V is TRBV28 and J is TRBJ1-3, with a possible D match to TRBD1 (6 bases). CDR1 is MDHEN and CDR2 is SYDVKM in the germline V gene. The CDR3 is made up of 16 amino acids. Between the trimmed V and J ends, which lost 6 bases and 1 base, there was a span of 16 bases. CDR3 bases: TGTGCCAGCAGGGCCTGGGGCAGGGGTTCTGGAAACACCATATATTTT. Encoded protein: CASRAWGRGSGNTIYF.

The chain couples TRBV11-3 to TRBJ2-7; 12 bases match TRBD2. From germline, CDR1 is SGHNT and CDR2 YENEEA. This CDR3 is built from 16 residues. V lost 5 bases and J lost 2; bases outside the gene matches: 7. CDR3 coding DNA: TGTGCCAGCAGCCCTCGGGCTAGCGGGGGGGCCTACGAGCAGTACTTC. Protein product: CASSPRASGGAYEQYF.

As to this clone: This sample also contains other DNA sequences that code for the same CDR3. The chain carries TRBV30 and TRBJ1-1; 9 bases map to TRBD1. CDR1 GTSNPN and CDR2 SVGIG come from the germline V gene (reference sequence). This CDR3 has 13 residues. The ends lost 2 bases at V and 4 bases at J; junction bases unmatched: 2. The CDR3 loop is CAWSRQGGTEAFF. The CDR3 nucleotides are TGTGCCTGGAGTCGACAGGGGGGCACTGAAGCTTTCTTT.

The CDR3 reads CASGRNSGNTIYF. The CDR3, as DNA: TGTGCCAGCGGGCGTAACTCTGGAAACACCATATATTTT. V gene TRBV6-5 combines with J gene TRBJ1-3; no definite D call. Germline CDR1 MNHEY, CDR2 SVGAGI. Trimming took off 8 bases at V and 0 bases at J, with 8 bases between the two ends. The CDR3 totals 13 residues.

The chain employs TRBV5-6 and TRBJ2-5, with a weak D call TRBD1 (6 bases). V lost 3 bases and J 6 bases, leaving 18 bases between the germline ends. Germline values: CDR1 SGHDT, CDR2 YYEEEE. This CDR3 is built from 15 residues. In nucleotides, the CDR3 is TGTGCCAGCAGCTGGCCCCGCAGGGGAAGAAAGACCCAGTACTTC. This sequence encodes CASSWPRRGRKTQYF.

This chain joins TRBV12-5 and TRBJ1-1, with TRBD1 identical over 9 bases. CDR3 size: 15 residues. V lost 7 bases to trimming and J lost 5 bases; unmatched junction nucleotides: 11. Germline V gene sequence: CDR1 LGHNT, CDR2 FRNRAP. CDR3 nucleotide sequence: TGTGCTAGTGAGCCTGATGGGACAGGGAGGACTGAAGCTTTCTTT. Amino acid sequence: CASEPDGTGRTEAFF. Using reference TRBV12-5 and TRBJ1-1 for the parts outside the CDR3, the full variable domain is DARVTQTPRHKVTEMGQEVTMRCQPILGHNTVFWYRQTMMQGLELLAYFRNRAPLDDSGMPKDRFSAEMPDATLATLKIQPSEPRDSAVYFCASEPDGTGRTEAFFGQGTRLTVV.

The chain combines TRBV6-6 with TRBJ2-1, with D tentatively TRBD2 (5 bases). CDR1 is MNHNY and CDR2 is SVGAGI in the germline V gene (reference sequence). Trimming shortened V by 10 bases and J by 5 bases, and 15 bases separated the two germline ends. The CDR3 has 13 amino acids. DNA of the CDR3: TGTGCCACCGCGAGGGAGAGAGACAATGAGCAGTTCTTC. Its protein product is CATARERDNEQFF.

The chain carries TRBV6-5 and TRBJ1-5; no definite D call. Trimming removed 2 bases at V and 7 bases at J, with 9 bases between. Germline CDR1 MNHEY, CDR2 SVGAGI. The CDR3 has 13 amino acids. Here the CDR3 reads CASSYGPQQPQHF. CDR3 in DNA: TGTGCCAGCAGTTACGGCCCACAGCAGCCCCAGCATTTT.

The rearrangement uses TRBV5-6 and TRBJ2-3; 11 bases line up with TRBD2. V was clipped by 2 bases and J by 0 bases; unmatched bases: 8. Germline assignment: CDR1 SGHDT and CDR2 YYEEEE. The CDR3 is made up of 18 amino acids. Written as DNA, the CDR3 is TGTGCCAGCAGCTTTTCGCTAGCGGGGGGATTTAGCACAGATACGCAGTATTTT. This sequence encodes CASSFSLAGGFSTDTQYF. Supplemented by reference TRBV5-6 and TRBJ2-3, the full variable domain reads DAGVTQSPTHLIKTRGQQVTLRCSPKSGHDTVSWYQQALGQGPQFIFQYYEEEERQRGNFPDRFSGHQFPNYSSELNVNALLLGDSALYLCASSFSLAGGFSTDTQYFGPGTRLTVL.

This chain joins TRBV4-2 and TRBJ1-2; 7 positions match TRBD1. Germline loops: CDR1 LGHNA, CDR2 YNFKEQ. This CDR3 spans 13 amino acids. V dropped 5 bases and J dropped 5; count of bases not matched to a gene: 5. The CDR3 DNA reads TGTGCCAGCAGCGATACGACAGGGTATGGCTACACCTTC. The encoded protein is CASSDTTGYGYTF.

This clone has only a few counts. The chain has TRBV6-5 and TRBJ1-2; 9 bases are a match to TRBD1. Germline CDR1 and CDR2: MNHEY and SVGAGI. The J segment lost 6 bases and the V segment lost 6 bases, leaving 5 bases of the junction unmatched. The CDR3 extends over 13 amino acids. CDR3 sequence (DNA): TGTGCCAGCAGCCTCCGGACAGGGGATGGCTACACCTTC. It codes for CASSLRTGDGYTF.

The gene calls are TRBV2 and TRBJ2-3; D gene ambiguous. The length of the CDR3 is 14 residues. Deletions cut 6 bases from V and 0 bases from J, with 10 bases between. Germline V gene data show CDR1 as SNHLY and CDR2 as FYNNEI. The DNA of the CDR3 is TGTGCCAGCAGGGAGATAGCTAGCACAGATACGCAGTATTTT. Amino acid sequence: CASREIASTDTQYF.

The chain recombines TRBV30 with TRBJ1-3, with D uncertain. The V end was cut by 4 bases, the J end by 0 bases, with 16 bases between. CDR3 length: 16 amino acids. Per germline, CDR1 GTSNPN and CDR2 SVGIG (reference sequence). The CDR3 region is CAWTLENLNSGNTIYF. CDR3 in DNA: TGTGCCTGGACCCTCGAGAATTTGAACTCTGGAAACACCATATATTTT.

The chain employs TRBV7-9 and TRBJ1-2; TRBD1 matches 8 bases. CDR1 and CDR2 (germline): SEHNR, FQNEAQ (reference sequence). The CDR3 sequence is 14 residues long. The J segment lost 8 bases and the V segment lost 1 base, leaving 6 bases of the junction unmatched. The CDR3 DNA is TGTGCCAGCAGCTTAGGCCAGGGGGCGAACGGCTACACCTTC. Translating gives CASSLGQGANGYTF.

The CDR3 DNA is TGTGCCAGCAGCTTGGACAGAAATCAGCCCCAGCATTTT. It specifies CASSLDRNQPQHF. J is TRBJ1-5 and V is TRBV7-7, with D possibly matching TRBD1 (6 bases). V lost 3 bases and J 4 bases, leaving 7 bases between the germline ends. CDR1 SSHAT and CDR2 FNYEAQ come from the germline V gene (reference sequence). The length of the CDR3 is 13 residues.

This clone was observed a few times. V gene TRBV2 combines with J gene TRBJ2-5; 9 positions agree with TRBD2. This CDR3 spans 17 amino acids. The germline CDR1 and CDR2 sequences are SNHLY and FYNNEI. The ends lost 8 bases at V and 4 bases at J; junction bases unmatched: 17. CDR3 in DNA: TGTGCCAGCGAGGATGCGGGGGGGGACCTTTACGCAGAGACCCAGTACTTC. Its translation is CASEDAGGDLYAETQYF.

This clone was recorded once. The V and J genes are TRBV19 and TRBJ1-3, with a possible D match to TRBD1 (5 bases). CDR1 and CDR2 from the germline V gene are LNHDA and SQIVND (reference sequence). Trimming took off 4 bases at V and 0 bases at J, with 10 bases between the two ends. The CDR3 has 15 residues. In DNA form, the CDR3 reads TGTGCCAGTAGTAATCGACAGTCCTCTGGAAACACCATATATTTT. This translates into CASSNRQSSGNTIYF.

V usage is TRBV7-9 and J usage is TRBJ2-3, with 7 bases aligning to TRBD2. The V gene's germline CDR1 is SEHNR and CDR2 FQNEAQ (reference sequence). There are 14 residues in the CDR3. V was clipped by 3 bases and J by 3 bases; unmatched bases: 3. The CDR3 coding sequence is TGTGCCAGCAGCTTGGGGGGGGATACAGATACGCAGTATTTT. Translating gives CASSLGGDTDTQYF.